This TCR beta chain stems from a study of shared clonotypes between healthy human individuals. Clones were sequenced by immunoSEQ multiplex PCR, and TCRdb holds only the in-frame ones, with some missing. The data contain some 2.1 million clones, about 95% of them singletons. The naive CD8 fraction comprised CD45RO-negative cells positively selected for CCR7 and excluded terminally differentiated effector memory CD45RA+ cells. The clonotype was recovered from a man aged 18 to 35 in good health. The sequencing sample was made of naive CD8+ T cells sorted from blood.

The CDR3 here is CASSLSQNYGYTF. For the CDR3, the DNA is TGTGCCAGCAGCTTGAGTCAGAACTATGGCTACACCTTC. The V gene is TRBV5-6, the J gene TRBJ1-2; D call uncertain. The length of the CDR3 is 13 residues. The V and J ends lost 1 base and 2 bases respectively, with 6 bases between them. CDR1 SGHDT and CDR2 YYEEEE come from the germline V gene. The variable domain in full, with the rest retrieved from reference TRBV5-6 and TRBJ1-2, is DAGVTQSPTHLIKTRGQQVTLRCSPKSGHDTVSWYQQALGQGPQFIFQYYEEEERQRGNFPDRFSGHQFPNYSSELNVNALLLGDSALYLCASSLSQNYGYTFGSGTRLTVV.